One sample yielded the 13 T cell receptor beta chains listed below, sequenced in a study of blood T cell repertoires in COVID-19. Profiled with immunoSEQ multiplex PCR; TCRdb holds only in-frame clones, not every one. The repertoire consists of 300,000 to 350,000 clones, with roughly 90% occurring once and the leading ten covering around 4%. Material for sequencing was peripheral blood. Receptor source: a woman aged 55-70 years with COVID-19, enrolled during active disease.

This rearrangement joins TRBV5-4 to TRBJ2-1; TRBD1 matches at 7 bases. The CDR3 spans 15 residues. With 7 bases clipped from V and 3 bases from J, the junction kept 10 bases outside the gene matches. Germline loops: CDR1 SGHNT, CDR2 YYREEE (reference sequence). The CDR3 protein is CASAVGQTNYNEQFF. CDR3 DNA sequence: TGTGCCAGCGCTGTGGGACAGACCAACTACAATGAGCAGTTCTTC.

The rearrangement links TRBV19 to TRBJ1-1; 8 positions agree with TRBD1. The V gene end was trimmed by 5 bases and the J gene end by 4 bases; junction bases not matched to a gene: 9. Germline V gene sequence: CDR1 LNHDA, CDR2 SQIVND (reference sequence). This CDR3 has 15 amino acids. CDR3 coding DNA: TGTGCCAGTAGTCCTGAGGACAGGGAGGTCACTGAAGCTTTCTTT. Translated, it gives CASSPEDREVTEAFF.

This clone was counted between two and nine times. The chain is built from TRBV12-3 or TRBV12-4 and TRBJ1-6, with 8 bases matching TRBD1. The CDR3 has 13 residues. Unmatched junction bases numbered 3, after V lost 6 bases and J lost 8 bases. The CDR3 loop is CASSGQGYSPLHF. The CDR3 DNA sequence: TGTGCCAGCAGCGGACAGGGTTATTCACCCCTCCACTTT.

J is TRBJ1-1 and V is TRBV18, with 7 bases identical to TRBD1. The CDR3 is 16 residues long. Germline V CDR1 and CDR2: KGHSH, LQKENI. J was trimmed by 0 bases and V by 3 bases; bases with no gene match: 7. This CDR3 is CASSPTGTDMNTEAFF. CDR3 nucleotide sequence: TGTGCCAGCTCACCTACCGGGACAGATATGAACACTGAAGCTTTCTTT.

This rearrangement joins TRBV2 to TRBJ1-1; TRBD1 matches 8 bases. The CDR3 runs 15 residues. V shed 6 bases and J 1 base; nucleotides not matched to a gene: 7. Germline lookup yields CDR1 SNHLY and CDR2 FYNNEI. The CDR3 region has the DNA TGTGCCAGCAGCTCGGACAGGGTTGCGAACACTGAAGCTTTCTTT. It codes for CASSSDRVANTEAFF.

V is TRBV9 and J is TRBJ1-4; TRBD1 might be the D (6 bases). Germline CDR1 reads SGDLS; CDR2 reads YYNGEE. The V end lost 1 base, the J end lost 5 bases, and 12 bases lay between the germline ends. The CDR3 totals 15 residues. Here the CDR3 DNA reads TGTGCCAGCAGCGTACAAGGGACACTGAATGAAAAACTGTTTTTT. Its protein product is CASSVQGTLNEKLFF.

This chain connects TRBV6-5 to TRBJ1-2; D remains ambiguous. V gave up 2 bases and J gave up 1 base, with 11 bases separating them. CDR1 and CDR2 (germline): MNHEY, SVGAGI. CDR3 length equals 15 residues. CDR3 sequence reads: CASSYPPPGNYGYTF. The DNA for the CDR3 is TGTGCCAGCAGTTACCCCCCCCCGGGTAACTATGGCTACACCTTC.

The genes are TRBV5-5 and TRBJ2-1; a possible D gene is TRBD1 (5 bases). The germline V and J ends were trimmed by 1 base and 3 bases, with 11 bases remaining between them. This CDR3 spans 15 amino acids. The germline V gene has CDR1 SGHKS and CDR2 YYEKEE (reference sequence). This CDR3 is CASSLQGPRYNEQFF. The CDR3 region has the DNA TGTGCCAGCAGCTTGCAGGGTCCGCGCTACAATGAGCAGTTCTTC.

This clone was detected only a few times. The genes are TRBV19 and TRBJ1-5, with no clear D. This CDR3 contains 12 residues. V dropped 5 bases and J dropped 5 bases, with 7 bases sitting between them. Germline V gene lookup returns CDR1 LNHDA and CDR2 SQIVND (reference sequence). The CDR3 bases are TGTGCCAGTAGTTTATTATATCAGCCCCAGCATTTT. Translated: CASSLLYQPQHF.

The chain combines TRBV3-1 (or the pseudogene TRBV3-2) with TRBJ1-5; possibly TRBD1 for D (6 bases). CDR1 LGHDT and CDR2 YNNKEL come from the germline V gene (reference sequence). CDR3 size: 13 residues. V was pared by 4 bases and J by 3 bases, with 7 bases between. CDR3 protein: CASSRTDNQPQHF. For the CDR3, the DNA is TGTGCCAGCAGCCGGACAGACAATCAGCCCCAGCATTTT.

The chain links TRBV11-2 to TRBJ2-3; D possibly corresponds to TRBD1 (6 bases). This CDR3 region has 15 residues. Between the trimmed V and J ends, which lost 6 bases and 0 bases, there was a span of 13 bases. The germline CDR1 and CDR2 sequences are SGHAT and FQNNGV. The CDR3, as DNA: TGTGCCAGCAGTATAATAGGGACAAGCACAGATACGCAGTATTTT. This codes for CASSIIGTSTDTQYF.

This chain uses TRBV19 with TRBJ1-4; 8 positions match TRBD1. The V segment lost 8 bases and the J segment 10 bases; nucleotides outside the gene matches: 21. From germline, CDR1 is LNHDA and CDR2 SQIVND (reference sequence). The CDR3 is made up of 17 amino acids. CDR3 amino acids: CASQNPRQGLRSGKLFF. The CDR3 DNA follows: TGTGCCAGTCAAAACCCTCGACAGGGGTTACGCTCTGGAAAACTGTTTTTT.

The chain joins TRBV7-3 to TRBJ1-1; 7 bases fit TRBD1. Unmatched junction bases numbered 7, after V lost 6 bases and J lost 6 bases. This CDR3 has 13 residues. Germline lookup yields CDR1 SGHTA and CDR2 FQGTGA. The CDR3 bases are TGTGCCAGCAGTCCCAGGGGGAGCGCTGAAGCTTTCTTT. Translating it yields CASSPRGSAEAFF.